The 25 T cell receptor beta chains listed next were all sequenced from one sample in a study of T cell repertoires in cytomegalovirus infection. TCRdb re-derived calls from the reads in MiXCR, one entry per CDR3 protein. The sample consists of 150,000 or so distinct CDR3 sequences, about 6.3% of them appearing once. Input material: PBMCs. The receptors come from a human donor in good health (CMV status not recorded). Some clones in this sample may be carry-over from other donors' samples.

CDR3 nucleotides: TGCAGCGTTGAGTCGACTCTCAATGAGCAGTTCTTC. Translation: CSVESTLNEQFF. V and J are TRBV29-1 and TRBJ2-1; no reliable D call. The CDR3 sequence is 12 residues long. V shed 3 bases and J shed 6 bases, with 9 bases lying between them. Germline V CDR1 and CDR2: SQVTM, ANQGSEA.

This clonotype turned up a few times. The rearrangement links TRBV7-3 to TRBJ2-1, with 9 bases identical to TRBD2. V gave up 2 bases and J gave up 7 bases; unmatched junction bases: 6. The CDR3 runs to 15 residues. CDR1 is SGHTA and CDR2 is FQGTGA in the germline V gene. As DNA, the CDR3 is TGTGCCAGCAGCTTAGCTAGCGGGGAGTATAATGAGCAGTTCTTC. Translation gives CASSLASGEYNEQFF.

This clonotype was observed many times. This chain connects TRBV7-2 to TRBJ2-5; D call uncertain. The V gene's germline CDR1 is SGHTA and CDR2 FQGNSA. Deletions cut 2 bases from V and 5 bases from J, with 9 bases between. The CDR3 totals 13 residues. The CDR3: CASSLWSIETQYF. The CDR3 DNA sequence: TGTGCCAGCAGCTTATGGTCGATCGAGACCCAGTACTTC.

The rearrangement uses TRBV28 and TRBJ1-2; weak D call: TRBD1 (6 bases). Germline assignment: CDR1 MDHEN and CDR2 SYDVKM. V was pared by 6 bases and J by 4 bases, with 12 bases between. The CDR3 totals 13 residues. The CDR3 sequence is CASSLTGIYGYTF. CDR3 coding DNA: TGTGCCAGCAGCCTGACAGGCATCTATGGCTACACCTTC.

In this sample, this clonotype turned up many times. The CDR3 DNA reads as TGTGCCAGCAGCTTAAACAGGGATTATACGCAGTATTTT. Translation gives CASSLNRDYTQYF. This chain connects TRBV7-3 to TRBJ2-3; possible D gene TRBD1, 6 bases. The V gene's germline CDR1 is SGHTA and CDR2 FQGTGA. V was shortened by 1 base and J by 7 bases, with 9 bases between the two germline ends. The CDR3 is 13 residues long.

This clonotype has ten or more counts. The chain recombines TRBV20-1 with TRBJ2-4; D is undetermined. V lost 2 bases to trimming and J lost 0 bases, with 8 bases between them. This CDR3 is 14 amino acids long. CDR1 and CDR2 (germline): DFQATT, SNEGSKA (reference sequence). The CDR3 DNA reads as TGCAGTGCTAGAAAAGCTGTAGCCAAAAACATTCAGTACTTC. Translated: CSARKAVAKNIQYF.

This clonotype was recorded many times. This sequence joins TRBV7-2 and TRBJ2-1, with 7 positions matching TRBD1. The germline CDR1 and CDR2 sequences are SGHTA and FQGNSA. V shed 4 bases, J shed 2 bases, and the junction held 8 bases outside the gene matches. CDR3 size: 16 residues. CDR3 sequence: CASSWAGTGAYNEQFF. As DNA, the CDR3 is TGTGCCAGCAGCTGGGCCGGAACAGGGGCCTACAATGAGCAGTTCTTC.

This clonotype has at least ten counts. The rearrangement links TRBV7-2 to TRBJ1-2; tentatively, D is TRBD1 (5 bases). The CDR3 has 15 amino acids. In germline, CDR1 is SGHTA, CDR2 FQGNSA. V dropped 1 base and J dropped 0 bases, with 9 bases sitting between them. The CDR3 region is CASSLVTDTNYGYTF. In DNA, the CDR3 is TGTGCCAGCAGCTTAGTGACAGATACTAACTATGGCTACACCTTC.

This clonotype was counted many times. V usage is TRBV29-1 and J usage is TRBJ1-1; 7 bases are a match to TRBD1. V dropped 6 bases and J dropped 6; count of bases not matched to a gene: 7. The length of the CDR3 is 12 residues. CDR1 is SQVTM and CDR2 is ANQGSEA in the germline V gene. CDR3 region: CSVAGGDAEAFF. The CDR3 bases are TGCAGCGTGGCAGGGGGTGATGCTGAAGCTTTCTTT.

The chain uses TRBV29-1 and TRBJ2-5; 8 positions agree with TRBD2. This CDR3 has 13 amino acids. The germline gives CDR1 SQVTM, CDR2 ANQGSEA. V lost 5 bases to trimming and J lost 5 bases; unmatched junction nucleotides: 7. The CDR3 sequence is CSVPVAGSETQYF. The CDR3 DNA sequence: TGCAGCGTTCCCGTAGCGGGAAGCGAGACCCAGTACTTC. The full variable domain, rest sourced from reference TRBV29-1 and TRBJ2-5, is SAVISQKPSRDICQRGTSLTIQCQVDSQVTMMFWYRQQPGQSLTLIATANQGSEATYESGFVIDKFPISRPNLTFSTLTVSNMSPEDSSIYLCSVPVAGSETQYFGPGTRLLVL.

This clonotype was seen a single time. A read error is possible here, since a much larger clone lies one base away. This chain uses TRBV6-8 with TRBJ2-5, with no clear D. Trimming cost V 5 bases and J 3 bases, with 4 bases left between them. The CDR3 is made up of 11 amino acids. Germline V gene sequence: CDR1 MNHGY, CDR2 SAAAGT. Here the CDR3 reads CASSAEETQYF. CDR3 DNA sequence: TGTGCCAGCAGTGCCGAAGAGACCCAGTACTTC.

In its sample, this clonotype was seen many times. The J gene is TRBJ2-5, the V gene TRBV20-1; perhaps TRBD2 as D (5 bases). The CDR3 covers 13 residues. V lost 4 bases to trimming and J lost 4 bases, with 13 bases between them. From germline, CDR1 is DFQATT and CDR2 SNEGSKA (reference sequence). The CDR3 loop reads CSATLAGIETQYF. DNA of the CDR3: TGCAGTGCTACCTTGGCGGGTATAGAGACCCAGTACTTC.

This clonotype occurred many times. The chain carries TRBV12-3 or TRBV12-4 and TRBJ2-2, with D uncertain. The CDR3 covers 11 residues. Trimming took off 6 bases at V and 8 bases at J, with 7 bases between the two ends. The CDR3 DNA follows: TGTGCCAGCAGCCCCTCAGGGGAGCTGTTTTTT. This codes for CASSPSGELFF.

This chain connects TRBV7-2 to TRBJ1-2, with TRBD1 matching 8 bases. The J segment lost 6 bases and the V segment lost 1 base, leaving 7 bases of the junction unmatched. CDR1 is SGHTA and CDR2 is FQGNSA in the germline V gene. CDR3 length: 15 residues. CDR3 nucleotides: TGTGCCAGCAGCTTAGGGGGCCAGGGGGCGAATGGCTACACCTTC. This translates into CASSLGGQGANGYTF.

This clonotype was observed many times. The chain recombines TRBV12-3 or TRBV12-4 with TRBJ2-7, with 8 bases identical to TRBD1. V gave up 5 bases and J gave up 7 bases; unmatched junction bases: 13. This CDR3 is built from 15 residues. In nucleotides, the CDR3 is TGTGCCAGCAGTCCCCGGACAGGGATTTTCTTAGAGCAGTACTTC. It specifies CASSPRTGIFLEQYF.

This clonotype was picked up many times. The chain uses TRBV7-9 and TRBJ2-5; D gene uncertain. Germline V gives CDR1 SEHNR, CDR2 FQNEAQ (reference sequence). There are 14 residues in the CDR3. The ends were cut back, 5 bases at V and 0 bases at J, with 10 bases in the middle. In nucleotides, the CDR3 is TGTGCCAGCAGCCCAGCCCGAGACCAAGAGACCCAGTACTTC. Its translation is CASSPARDQETQYF. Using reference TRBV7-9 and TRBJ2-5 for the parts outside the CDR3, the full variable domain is DTGVSQNPRHKITKRGQNVTFRCDPISEHNRLYWYRQTLGQGPEFLTYFQNEAQLEKSRLLSDRFSAERPKGSFSTLEIQRTEQGDSAMYLCASSPARDQETQYFGPGTRLLVL.

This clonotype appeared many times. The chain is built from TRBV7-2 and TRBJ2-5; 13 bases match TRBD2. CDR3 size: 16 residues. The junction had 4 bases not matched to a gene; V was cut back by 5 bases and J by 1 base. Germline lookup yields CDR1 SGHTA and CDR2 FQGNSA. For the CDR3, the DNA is TGTGCCAGCAGCACACGACTAGCGGGGGGCCAAGAGACCCAGTACTTC. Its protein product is CASSTRLAGGQETQYF.

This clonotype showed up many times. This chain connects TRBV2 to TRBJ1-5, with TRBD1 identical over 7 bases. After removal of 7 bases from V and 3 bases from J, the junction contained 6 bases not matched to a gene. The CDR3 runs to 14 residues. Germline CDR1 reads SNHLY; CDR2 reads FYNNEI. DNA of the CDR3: TGTGCCAGCACCCTGGGACAGAACAATCAGCCCCAGCATTTT. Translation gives CASTLGQNNQPQHF.

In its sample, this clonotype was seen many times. The CDR3 spells CASSVGTGVFYSYNEQFF. The CDR3 bases are TGTGCCAGCAGCGTAGGGACAGGGGTCTTCTACTCCTACAATGAGCAGTTCTTC. V gene TRBV7-2 combines with J gene TRBJ2-1; 10 nucleotides line up with TRBD1. CDR1 and CDR2 (germline): SGHTA, FQGNSA. J lost 0 bases, V lost 5 bases, and 10 bases had no gene match. The CDR3 consists of 18 residues.

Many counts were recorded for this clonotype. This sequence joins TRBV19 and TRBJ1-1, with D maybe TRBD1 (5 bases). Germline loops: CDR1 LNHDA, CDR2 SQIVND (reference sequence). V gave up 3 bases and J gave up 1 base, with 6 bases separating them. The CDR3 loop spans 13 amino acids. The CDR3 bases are TGTGCCAGTAGTATGGGGCAGAACACTGAAGCTTTCTTT. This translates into CASSMGQNTEAFF.

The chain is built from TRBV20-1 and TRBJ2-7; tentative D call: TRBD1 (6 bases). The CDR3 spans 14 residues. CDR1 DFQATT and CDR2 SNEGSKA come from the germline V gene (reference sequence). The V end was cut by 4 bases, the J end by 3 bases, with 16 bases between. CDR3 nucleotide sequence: TGCAGTGCTACAGGACAGCTCTACGTCTACGAGCAGTACTTC. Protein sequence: CSATGQLYVYEQYF.

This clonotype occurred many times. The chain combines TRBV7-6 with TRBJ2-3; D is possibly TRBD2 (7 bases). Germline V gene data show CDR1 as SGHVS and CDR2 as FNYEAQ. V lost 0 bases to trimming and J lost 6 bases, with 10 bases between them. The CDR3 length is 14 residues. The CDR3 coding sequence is TGTGCCAGCAGCTTAGCGGGGGGGGGCGATACGCAGTATTTT. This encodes CASSLAGGGDTQYF.

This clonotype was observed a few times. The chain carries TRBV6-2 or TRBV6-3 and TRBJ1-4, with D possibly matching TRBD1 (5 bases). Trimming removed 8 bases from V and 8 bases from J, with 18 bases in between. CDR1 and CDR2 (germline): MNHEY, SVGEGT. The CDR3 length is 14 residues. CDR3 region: CASRRGQAGEKLFF. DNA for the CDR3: TGTGCCAGCCGAAGAGGACAAGCGGGGGAAAAACTGTTTTTT.

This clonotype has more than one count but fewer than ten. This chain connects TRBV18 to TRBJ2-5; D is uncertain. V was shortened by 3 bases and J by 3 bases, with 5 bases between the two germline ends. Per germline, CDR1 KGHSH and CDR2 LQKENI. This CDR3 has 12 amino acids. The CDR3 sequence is CASSPVEETQYF. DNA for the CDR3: TGTGCCAGCTCACCGGTGGAAGAGACCCAGTACTTC. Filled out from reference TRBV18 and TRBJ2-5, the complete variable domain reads NAGVMQNPRHLVRRRGQEARLRCSPMKGHSHVYWYRQLPEEGLKFMVYLQKENIIDESGMPKERFSAEFPKEGPSILRIQQVVRGDSAAYFCASSPVEETQYFGPGTRLLVL.

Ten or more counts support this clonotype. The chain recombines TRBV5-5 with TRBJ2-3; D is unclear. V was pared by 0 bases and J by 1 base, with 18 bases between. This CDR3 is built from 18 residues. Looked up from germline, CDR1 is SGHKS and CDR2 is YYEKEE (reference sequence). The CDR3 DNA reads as TGTGCCAGCAGCTTGGAGGGATACTATTTCAGTGGCACAGATACGCAGTATTTT. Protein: CASSLEGYYFSGTDTQYF. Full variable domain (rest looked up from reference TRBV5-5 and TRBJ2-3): DAGVTQSPTHLIKTRGQQVTLRCSPISGHKSVSWYQQVLGQGPQFIFQYYEKEERGRGNFPDRFSARQFPNYSSELNVNALLLGDSALYLCASSLEGYYFSGTDTQYFGPGTRLTVL.